These T cell receptor beta chains were read from a single sample in a study of blood T cell repertoires in COVID-19. The table came from immunoSEQ multiplex PCR; TCRdb's copy has only in-frame clones and leaves some out. Of about 150,000 clones detected, 80% to 90% appear once; the ten largest clones hold around 16%. Material: peripheral blood. Receptors originate from a woman in her 40s with acute or convalescent COVID-19. The CDR3 runs from the conserved cysteine through the conserved F or W. The order of the fields is D gene, V gene, clone size, J gene, CDR3 protein, CDR3 DNA. D genes are given only for firm matches. Expanded clones get a size class; other rows say once, few or many, or leave the size out.

D: .; V: TRBV19; size: .; J: TRBJ2-5; CDR3: CASRLAGGLQETQYF; DNA: TGTGCCAGTAGGTTGGCAGGGGGACTCCAAGAGACCCAGTACTTC
D: .; V: TRBV27; size: once; J: TRBJ1-2; CDR3: CASRRDRYGYTF; DNA: TGTGCCAGCAGGAGAGACAGATATGGCTACACCTTC
D: TRBD1; V: TRBV19; size: .; J: TRBJ1-6; CDR3: CASSTRQGANSPLHF; DNA: TGTGCCAGTAGTACCCGACAGGGGGCGAATTCACCCCTCCACTTT
D: TRBD1; V: TRBV28; size: .; J: TRBJ1-4; CDR3: CASSLTGSGEKLFF; DNA: TGTGCCAGCAGTTTGACAGGGAGTGGTGAAAAACTGTTTTTT
D: .; V: TRBV7-2; size: .; J: TRBJ2-7; CDR3: CASSGRSSYEQYF; DNA: TGTGCCAGCAGCGGTAGAAGCTCCTACGAGCAGTACTTC
D: .; V: TRBV11-3; size: .; J: TRBJ1-1; CDR3: CASNRQAVEEAFF; DNA: TGTGCCAGCAACAGACAGGCAGTAGAAGAAGCTTTCTTT
D: .; V: TRBV6-1; size: once; J: TRBJ1-6; CDR3: CASSEALAGHSPLHF; DNA: TGTGCCAGCAGTGAAGCGTTGGCAGGGCATTCACCCCTCCACTTT
D: .; V: TRBV12-3/TRBV12-4; size: .; J: TRBJ1-2; CDR3: CASSLDSIGYTF; DNA: TGTGCCAGCAGTTTAGATAGTATTGGCTACACCTTC
D: .; V: TRBV5-8; size: .; J: TRBJ2-7; CDR3: CASSWTVGPYEQYF; DNA: TGTGCCAGCAGCTGGACAGTAGGACCGTACGAGCAGTACTTC
D: TRBD2; V: TRBV7-2; size: once; J: TRBJ2-5; CDR3: CASRQTLAGGPETQYF; DNA: TGTGCCAGCAGACAGACACTAGCGGGGGGGCCTGAGACCCAGTACTTC
D: TRBD2; V: TRBV10-2; size: once; J: TRBJ2-5; CDR3: CASSDLAGVGETQYF; DNA: TGCGCCAGCAGTGATTTAGCGGGAGTCGGGGAGACCCAGTACTTC
D: .; V: TRBV5-1; size: .; J: TRBJ2-3; CDR3: CASSFRADTQYF; DNA: TGCGCCAGCAGTTTCAGGGCTGATACGCAGTATTTT
D: .; V: TRBV6-1; size: .; J: TRBJ2-7; CDR3: CASSESGILNEQYF; DNA: TGTGCCAGCAGTGAATCAGGGATCCTCAACGAGCAGTACTTC
D: .; V: TRBV7-8; size: .; J: TRBJ2-1; CDR3: CASSLDGSSYNEQFF; DNA: TGTGCCAGCAGCTTAGACGGGAGCTCCTACAATGAGCAGTTCTTC
D: TRBD2; V: TRBV5-4; size: once; J: TRBJ2-7; CDR3: CASSLQAGGALKQYF; DNA: TGTGCCAGCAGCTTGCAGGCGGGAGGGGCCTTGAAGCAGTACTTC
D: .; V: TRBV28; size: once; J: TRBJ2-7; CDR3: CASSLAGGSSLDEQYF; DNA: TGTGCCAGCAGTTTAGCCGGGGGATCATCTTTAGACGAGCAGTACTTC
D: .; V: TRBV4-2; size: .; J: TRBJ2-7; CDR3: CASSQDLLAYEQYF; DNA: TGTGCCAGCAGCCAAGATCTATTAGCGTACGAGCAGTACTTC
D: .; V: TRBV21-1; size: .; J: TRBJ1-5; CDR3: CASSYLPIRQPQHF; DNA: TGTGCCAGCTCCTATCTCCCGATTCGTCAGCCCCAGCATTTT
D: TRBD1; V: TRBV12-3/TRBV12-4; size: .; J: TRBJ1-2; CDR3: CASNSDRGSGYTF; DNA: TGTGCCAGCAATAGTGACAGGGGAAGTGGCTACACCTTC
D: TRBD2; V: TRBV29-1; size: .; J: TRBJ2-1; CDR3: CSVEEILAGEQFF; DNA: TGCAGCGTTGAAGAAATACTAGCGGGTGAGCAGTTCTTC
D: .; V: TRBV5-1; size: once; J: TRBJ2-3; CDR3: CASSSDSADTQYF; DNA: TGCGCCAGCAGCTCGGACTCAGCAGATACGCAGTATTTT
D: TRBD2; V: TRBV10-2; size: .; J: TRBJ2-3; CDR3: CASSSLSTSGITDTQYF; DNA: TGCGCCAGCAGTAGCCTTTCGACTAGCGGGATCACAGATACGCAGTATTTT
D: .; V: TRBV9; size: .; J: TRBJ2-3; CDR3: CASSVGGGDWADTQYF; DNA: TGTGCCAGCAGCGTAGGTGGCGGGGATTGGGCAGATACGCAGTATTTT
D: TRBD1; V: TRBV5-6; size: few; J: TRBJ1-2; CDR3: CASSWDRNYGYTF; DNA: TGTGCCAGCAGTTGGGACAGGAACTATGGCTACACCTTC
D: .; V: TRBV2; size: .; J: TRBJ1-6; CDR3: CASRHRESGSPLHF; DNA: TGTGCCAGCAGGCACCGGGAGTCAGGTTCACCCCTCCACTTT
D: .; V: TRBV4-1; size: .; J: TRBJ2-1; CDR3: CASSQDIVGGPNEQFF; DNA: TGCGCCAGCAGCCAAGATATTGTGGGGGGGCCCAATGAGCAGTTCTTC
D: .; V: TRBV29-1; size: few; J: TRBJ1-2; CDR3: CSVGAGPNYGYTF; DNA: TGCAGCGTTGGCGCGGGCCCTAACTATGGCTACACCTTC
D: .; V: TRBV24-1; size: .; J: TRBJ2-5; CDR3: CATSGSQETQYF; DNA: TGTGCCACCAGCGGTTCCCAAGAGACCCAGTACTTC
D: TRBD1; V: TRBV7-9; size: few; J: TRBJ1-5; CDR3: CASSYDRGRNQPQHF; DNA: TGTGCCAGCAGTTACGACAGGGGTCGCAATCAGCCCCAGCATTTT
D: .; V: TRBV7-2; size: .; J: TRBJ2-7; CDR3: CASSPPGGDYEQYF; DNA: TGTGCCAGCAGCCCGCCCGGGGGAGACTACGAGCAGTACTTC
D: .; V: TRBV12-3/TRBV12-4; size: .; J: TRBJ2-7; CDR3: CASSPQGLEQYF; DNA: TGTGCCAGCAGCCCACAGGGTCTCGAGCAGTACTTC
D: TRBD2; V: TRBV7-8; size: .; J: TRBJ2-1; CDR3: CASSLATSGYNEQFF; DNA: TGTGCCAGCAGCTTAGCGACTAGCGGTTACAATGAGCAGTTCTTC
D: .; V: TRBV6-2/TRBV6-3; size: .; J: TRBJ2-7; CDR3: CASSYALAGLTPYEQYF; DNA: TGTGCCAGCAGTTACGCCTTGGCGGGTCTTACCCCCTACGAGCAGTACTTC
D: TRBD2; V: TRBV7-9; size: .; J: TRBJ2-7; CDR3: CASSQSLAGVSVIPYEQYF; DNA: TGTGCCAGCAGCCAGTCACTAGCGGGAGTCTCTGTTATCCCCTACGAGCAGTACTTC
D: TRBD1; V: TRBV14; size: .; J: TRBJ2-2; CDR3: CASSQDQTGQDISGELFF; DNA: TGTGCCAGCAGCCAAGATCAAACCGGACAGGATATCTCCGGGGAGCTGTTTTTT
D: .; V: TRBV5-1; size: .; J: TRBJ2-3; CDR3: CASSAGLSTDTQYF; DNA: TGCGCCAGCAGTGCAGGGCTTAGCACAGATACGCAGTATTTT
D: TRBD1; V: TRBV3-1/TRBV3-2; size: .; J: TRBJ2-4; CDR3: CASSQPYLGQGRPDIQYF; DNA: TGTGCCAGCAGCCAACCTTACTTGGGACAGGGGCGTCCGGACATTCAGTACTTC
D: .; V: TRBV5-6; size: .; J: TRBJ2-3; CDR3: CASSPDFADTQYF; DNA: TGTGCCAGCAGCCCGGACTTTGCAGATACGCAGTATTTT